Here is one TCR beta chain with its context. In the study's own analysis: Amplification of reference gene primers provided the estimated nucleated cell counts. Sequencing was performed with immunoSEQ multiplex PCR; in TCRdb, only in-frame clones are kept and a portion is missing. V, J and clone size reflect that table, while D and trimming were determined from the DNA. The top ten hold 23% of the sample, which has about 44,000 clones, roughly 87% seen once. CDR3 length: 15 amino acids. The data originate from a study of blood T cell repertoires in COVID-19. Study-level background: Donors in the United States, Italy and Spain gave samples during acute or convalescent COVID-19. Sample material is recorded as cDNA or gDNA derived from T cells, B-cell-depleted T cells, or PBMCs.

Sequenced sample: peripheral blood. The genes are TRBV21-1 and TRBJ2-5; the table names TRBD1, a call not compared with the DNA. TRBV21-1 is shown as a pseudogene. This TCR derives from a woman older than 75 in a cohort sampled during active or convalescent COVID-19. CDR3 residues: CASSEDRPAGETQYF. DNA for the CDR3: TGTGCCAGCAGCGAAGACAGGCCAGCAGGTGAGACCCAGTACTTC.